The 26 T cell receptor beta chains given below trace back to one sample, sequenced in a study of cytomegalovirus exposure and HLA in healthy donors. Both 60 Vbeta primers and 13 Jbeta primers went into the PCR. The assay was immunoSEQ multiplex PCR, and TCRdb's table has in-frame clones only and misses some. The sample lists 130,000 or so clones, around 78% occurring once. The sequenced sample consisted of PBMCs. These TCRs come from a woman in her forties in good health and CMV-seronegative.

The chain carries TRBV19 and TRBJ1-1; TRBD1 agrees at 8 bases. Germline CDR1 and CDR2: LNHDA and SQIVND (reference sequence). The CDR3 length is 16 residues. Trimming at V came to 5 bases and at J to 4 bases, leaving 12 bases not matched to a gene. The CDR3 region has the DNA TGTGCCAGTAGTGAGGGACAGGAGACACTGGGCACTGAAGCTTTCTTT. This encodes CASSEGQETLGTEAFF.

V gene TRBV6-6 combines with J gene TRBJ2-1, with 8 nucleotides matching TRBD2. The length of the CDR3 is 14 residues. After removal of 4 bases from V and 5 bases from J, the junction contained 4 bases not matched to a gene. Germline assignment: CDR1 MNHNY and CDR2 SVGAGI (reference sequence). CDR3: CASSLAGKDNEQFF. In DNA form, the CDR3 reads TGTGCCAGCAGTTTAGCGGGAAAGGACAATGAGCAGTTCTTC.

The DNA of the CDR3 is TGTGCCAGCAGCTTAGGACAGGGGATAGATACGCAGTATTTT. Amino acids: CASSLGQGIDTQYF. This chain joins TRBV7-2 and TRBJ2-3, with 8 bases lining up with TRBD1. Germline V CDR1 and CDR2: SGHTA, FQGNSA. The CDR3 is made up of 14 amino acids. The ends lost 1 base at V and 5 bases at J; junction bases unmatched: 2.

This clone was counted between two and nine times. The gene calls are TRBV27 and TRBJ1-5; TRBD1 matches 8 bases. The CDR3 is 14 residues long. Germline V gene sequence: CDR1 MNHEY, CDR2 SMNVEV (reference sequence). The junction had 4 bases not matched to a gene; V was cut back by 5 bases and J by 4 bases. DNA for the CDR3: TGTGCCAGCAGTCCACAGGGGGGAAATCAGCCCCAGCATTTT. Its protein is CASSPQGGNQPQHF.

The CDR3 reads CASSQQGDTDTQYF. The CDR3 DNA sequence: TGTGCCAGTAGCCAACAGGGAGACACAGATACGCAGTATTTT. The chain has TRBV19 and TRBJ2-3; D is perhaps TRBD1 (6 bases). Trimming shortened V by 6 bases and J by 2 bases, and 12 bases separated the two germline ends. CDR1 and CDR2 from the germline V gene are LNHDA and SQIVND (reference sequence). The CDR3 totals 14 residues.

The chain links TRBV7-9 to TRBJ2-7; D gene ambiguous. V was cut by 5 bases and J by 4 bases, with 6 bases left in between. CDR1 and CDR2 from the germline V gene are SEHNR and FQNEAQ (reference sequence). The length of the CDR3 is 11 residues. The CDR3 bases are TGTGCCAGCAGCCCTCAGTACGAGCAGTACTTC. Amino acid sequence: CASSPQYEQYF. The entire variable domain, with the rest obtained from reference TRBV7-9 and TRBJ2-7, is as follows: DTGVSQNPRHKITKRGQNVTFRCDPISEHNRLYWYRQTLGQGPEFLTYFQNEAQLEKSRLLSDRFSAERPKGSFSTLEIQRTEQGDSAMYLCASSPQYEQYFGPGTRLTVT.

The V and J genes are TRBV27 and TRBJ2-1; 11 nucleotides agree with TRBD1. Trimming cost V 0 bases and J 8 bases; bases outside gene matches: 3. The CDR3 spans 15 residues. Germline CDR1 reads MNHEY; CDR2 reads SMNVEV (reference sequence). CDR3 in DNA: TGTGCCAGCAGTTTATCATGGACAGGGGGCTATGAGCAGTTCTTC. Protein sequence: CASSLSWTGGYEQFF.

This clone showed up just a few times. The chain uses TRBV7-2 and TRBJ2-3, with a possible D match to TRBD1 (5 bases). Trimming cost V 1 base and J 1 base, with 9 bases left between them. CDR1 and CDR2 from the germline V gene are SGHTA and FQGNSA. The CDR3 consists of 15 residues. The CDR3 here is CASSLGTPRTDTQYF. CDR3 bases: TGTGCCAGCAGCTTAGGGACACCCCGCACAGATACGCAGTATTTT.

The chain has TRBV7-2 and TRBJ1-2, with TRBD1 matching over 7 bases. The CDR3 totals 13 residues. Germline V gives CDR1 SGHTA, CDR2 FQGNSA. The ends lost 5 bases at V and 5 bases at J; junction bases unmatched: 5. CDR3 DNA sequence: TGTGCCAGCAGCCCGAAGGGGGCGTATGGCTACACCTTC. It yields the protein CASSPKGAYGYTF.

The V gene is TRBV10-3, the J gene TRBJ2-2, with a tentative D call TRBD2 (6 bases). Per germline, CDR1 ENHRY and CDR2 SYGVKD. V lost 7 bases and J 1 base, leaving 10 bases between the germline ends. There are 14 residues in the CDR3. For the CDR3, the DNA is TGTGCCATCAACGGGGGTCAGAACACCGGGGAGCTGTTTTTT. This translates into CAINGGQNTGELFF.

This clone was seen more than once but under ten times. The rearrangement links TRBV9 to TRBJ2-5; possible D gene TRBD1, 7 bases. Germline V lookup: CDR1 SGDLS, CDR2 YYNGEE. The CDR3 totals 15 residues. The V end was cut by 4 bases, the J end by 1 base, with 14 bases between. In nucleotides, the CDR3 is TGTGCCAGCAGCCCAGGGGGGATTGCCCAAGAGACCCAGTACTTC. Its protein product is CASSPGGIAQETQYF.

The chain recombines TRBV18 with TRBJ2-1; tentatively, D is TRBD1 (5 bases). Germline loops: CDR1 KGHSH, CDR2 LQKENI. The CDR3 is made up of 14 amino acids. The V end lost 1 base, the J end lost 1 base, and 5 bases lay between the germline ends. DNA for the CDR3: TGTGCCAGCTCACCACAGGGGTCCTACAATGAGCAGTTCTTC. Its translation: CASSPQGSYNEQFF.

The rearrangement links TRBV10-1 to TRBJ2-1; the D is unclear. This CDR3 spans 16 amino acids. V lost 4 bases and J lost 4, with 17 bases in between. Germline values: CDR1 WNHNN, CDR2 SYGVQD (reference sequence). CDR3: CASSARAGVGYNEQFF. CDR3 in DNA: TGCGCCAGCAGTGCCCGAGCCGGAGTAGGTTACAATGAGCAGTTCTTC.

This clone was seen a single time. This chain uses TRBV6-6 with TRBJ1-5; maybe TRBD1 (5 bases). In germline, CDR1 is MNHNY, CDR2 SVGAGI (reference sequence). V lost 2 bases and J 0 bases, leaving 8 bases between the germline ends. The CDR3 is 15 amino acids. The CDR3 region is CASSYGRDSNQPQHF. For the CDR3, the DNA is TGTGCCAGCAGTTACGGCAGGGATAGCAATCAGCCCCAGCATTTT.

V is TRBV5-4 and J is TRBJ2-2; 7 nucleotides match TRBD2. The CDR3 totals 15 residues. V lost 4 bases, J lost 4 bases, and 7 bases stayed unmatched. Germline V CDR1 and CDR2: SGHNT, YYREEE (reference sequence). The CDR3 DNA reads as TGTGCCAGCAGCCCCAGCGGGAAGGGCACCGGGGAGCTGTTTTTT. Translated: CASSPSGKGTGELFF.

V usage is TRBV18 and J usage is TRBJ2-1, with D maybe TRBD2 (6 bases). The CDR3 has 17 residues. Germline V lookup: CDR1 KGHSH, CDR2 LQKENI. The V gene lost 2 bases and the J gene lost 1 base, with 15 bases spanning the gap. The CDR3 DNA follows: TGTGCCAGCTCACCAAAAAGGGGAGGAAAATCCTACAATGAGCAGTTCTTC. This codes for CASSPKRGGKSYNEQFF. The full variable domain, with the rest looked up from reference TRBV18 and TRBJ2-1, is NAGVMQNPRHLVRRRGQEARLRCSPMKGHSHVYWYRQLPEEGLKFMVYLQKENIIDESGMPKERFSAEFPKEGPSILRIQQVVRGDSAAYFCASSPKRGGKSYNEQFFGPGTRLTVL.

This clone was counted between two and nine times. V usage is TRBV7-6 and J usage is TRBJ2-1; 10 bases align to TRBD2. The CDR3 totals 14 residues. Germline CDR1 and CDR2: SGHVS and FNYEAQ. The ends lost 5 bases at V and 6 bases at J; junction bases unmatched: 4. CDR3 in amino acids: CASSHGLAANEQFF. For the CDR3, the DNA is TGTGCCAGCAGCCACGGACTAGCGGCCAATGAGCAGTTCTTC.

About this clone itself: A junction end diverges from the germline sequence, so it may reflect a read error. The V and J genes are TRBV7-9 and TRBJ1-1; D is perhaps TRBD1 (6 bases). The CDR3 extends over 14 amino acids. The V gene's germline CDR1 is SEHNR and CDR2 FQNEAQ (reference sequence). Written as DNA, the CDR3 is TGTTCCAGCAGCTTGAGCAGGGGATACACTGAAGCTTTCTTT. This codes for CSSSLSRGYTEAFF.

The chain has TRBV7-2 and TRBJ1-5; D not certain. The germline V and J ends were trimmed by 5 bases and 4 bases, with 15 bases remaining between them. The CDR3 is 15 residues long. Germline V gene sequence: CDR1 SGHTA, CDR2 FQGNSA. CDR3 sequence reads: CASSPSGHPNQPQHF. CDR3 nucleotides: TGTGCCAGCAGCCCCAGCGGCCACCCGAATCAGCCCCAGCATTTT.

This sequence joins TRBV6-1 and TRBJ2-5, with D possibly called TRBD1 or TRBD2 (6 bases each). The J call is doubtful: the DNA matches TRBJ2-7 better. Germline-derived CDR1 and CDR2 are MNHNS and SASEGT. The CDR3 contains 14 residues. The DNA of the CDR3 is TGTGCCAGCAGTGTGGTGGAGGGGGCCTACGAGCAGTACTTC. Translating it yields CASSVVEGAYEQYF.

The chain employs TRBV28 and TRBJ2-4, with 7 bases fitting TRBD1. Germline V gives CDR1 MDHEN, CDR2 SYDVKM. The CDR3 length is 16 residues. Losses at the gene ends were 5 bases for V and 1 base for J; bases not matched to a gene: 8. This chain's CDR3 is CASSPRGQGAKNIQYF. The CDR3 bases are TGTGCCAGCAGTCCGAGGGGGCAGGGGGCCAAAAACATTCAGTACTTC.

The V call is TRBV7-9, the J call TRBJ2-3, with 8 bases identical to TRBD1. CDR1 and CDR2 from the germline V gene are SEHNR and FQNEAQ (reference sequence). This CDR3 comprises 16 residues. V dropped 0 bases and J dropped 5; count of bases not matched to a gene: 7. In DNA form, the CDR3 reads TGTGCCAGCAGCTTAGCGCCTGGCAGGGGGCAAGATACGCAGTATTTT. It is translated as CASSLAPGRGQDTQYF. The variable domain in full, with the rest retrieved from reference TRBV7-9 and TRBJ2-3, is DTGVSQNPRHKITKRGQNVTFRCDPISEHNRLYWYRQTLGQGPEFLTYFQNEAQLEKSRLLSDRFSAERPKGSFSTLEIQRTEQGDSAMYLCASSLAPGRGQDTQYFGPGTRLTVL.

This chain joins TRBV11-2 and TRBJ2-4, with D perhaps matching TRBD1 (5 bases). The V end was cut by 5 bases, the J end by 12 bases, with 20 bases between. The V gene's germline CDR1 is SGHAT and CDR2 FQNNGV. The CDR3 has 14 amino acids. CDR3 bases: TGTGCCAGCAGCGTCAACAGCGACCTAGACAGTCAGTACTTC. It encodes CASSVNSDLDSQYF.

Here the CDR3 DNA reads TGTGCCAGCAGTTACCGGGAGGGTTCCACTGAAGCTTTCTTT. Encoded protein: CASSYREGSTEAFF. The chain recombines TRBV6-5 with TRBJ1-1, with D unresolved. The V gene's germline CDR1 is MNHEY and CDR2 SVGAGI. The V and J ends lost 2 bases and 4 bases respectively, with 11 bases between them. The CDR3 contains 14 residues.

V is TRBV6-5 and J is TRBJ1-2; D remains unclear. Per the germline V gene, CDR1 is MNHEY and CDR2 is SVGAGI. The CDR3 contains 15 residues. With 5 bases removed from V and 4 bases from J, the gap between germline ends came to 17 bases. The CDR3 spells CASSTGEGSLYGYTF. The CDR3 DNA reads TGTGCCAGCAGTACCGGTGAGGGTTCTCTCTATGGCTACACCTTC.

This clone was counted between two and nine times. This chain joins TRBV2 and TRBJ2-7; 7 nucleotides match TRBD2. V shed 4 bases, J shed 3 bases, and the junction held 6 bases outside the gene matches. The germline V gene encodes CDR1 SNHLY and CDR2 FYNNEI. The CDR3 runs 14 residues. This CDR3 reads CASSVGVAGYEQYF. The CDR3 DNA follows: TGTGCCAGCAGTGTGGGGGTAGCGGGCTACGAGCAGTACTTC.